This T cell receptor (beta chain) was found in a study of blood T cell repertoires in COVID-19. The table came from immunoSEQ multiplex PCR; TCRdb's copy has only in-frame clones and leaves some out. Altogether hundreds of thousands of clones are present, approximately 81% being singletons, with the ten largest covering around a sixth. The germline CDR1 and CDR2 sequences are SGDLS and YYNGEE. The CDR3 is 16 amino acids. V shed 0 bases, J shed 2 bases, and the junction held 4 bases outside the gene matches. Sequencing used peripheral blood. V usage is TRBV9 and J usage is TRBJ2-5; 10 nucleotides match TRBD2. The sequence was collected from a woman older than 75 with active or convalescent COVID-19. CDR3 in DNA: TGTGCCAGCAGCGTAGCGGCTAGCGGGAGTCAAGAGACCCAGTACTTC. It yields the protein CASSVAASGSQETQYF.